This is a list of T cell receptor beta chains from one sample in a study of blood T cell repertoires in COVID-19. Using immunoSEQ multiplex PCR, the repertoire was profiled, and TCRdb retains in-frame clones only, with some absent. The repertoire holds approximately 500,000 clones, with 85% to 90% as singletons. The sequencing sample was made of PBMCs or T cells enriched from blood (not recorded which). All receptors come from a woman in her thirties or forties who had recovered from COVID-19. CDR3s include the opening cysteine and the closing phenylalanine or tryptophan. A D gene is named only where the DNA matches it firmly. The size entry is marked missing in some rows and otherwise reads once, few, many or a size class.

J: TRBJ2-1
V: TRBV4-2
size: once
D: NA
DNA: TGTGCCAGCAGCCAAGAAGGCCAGGGTAGTGGGTGGGATGAGCAGTTCTTC
CDR3: CASSQEGQGSGWDEQFF

J: TRBJ1-5
V: TRBV18
size: NA
D: NA
DNA: TGTGCCAGCTCACCCGGTGGTAGAACCGGTGGCAATCAGCCCCAGCATTTT
CDR3: CASSPGGRTGGNQPQHF

J: TRBJ2-3
V: TRBV14
size: once
D: TRBD2
DNA: TGTGCCAGCAGCCGGGGACTAGCGGGAGCACGTGTGACGCAGTATTTT
CDR3: CASSRGLAGARVTQYF

J: TRBJ1-5
V: TRBV10-3
size: NA
D: NA
DNA: TGTGCCATCAGTGATGGGGGCCAGCCCCAGCATTTT
CDR3: CAISDGGQPQHF

J: TRBJ1-2
V: TRBV14
size: NA
D: NA
DNA: TGTGCCAGCAGCCAAGTTGAAGCCGTTGGCTACACCTTC
CDR3: CASSQVEAVGYTF

J: TRBJ1-6
V: TRBV6-2/TRBV6-3
size: NA
D: NA
DNA: TGTGCCAGCAGTTCTACTAATTCACCCCTCCACTTT
CDR3: CASSSTNSPLHF

J: TRBJ2-5
V: TRBV18
size: NA
D: NA
DNA: TGTGCCAGCTCACCAATTCAGGACCAAGAGACCCAGTACTTC
CDR3: CASSPIQDQETQYF

J: TRBJ1-1
V: TRBV10-3
size: NA
D: TRBD1
DNA: TGTGCCATTGGGACAGACGGGACTGAAGCTTTCTTT
CDR3: CAIGTDGTEAFF

J: TRBJ2-4
V: TRBV19
size: few
D: TRBD2
DNA: TGTGCCAGTAGAGAACGGGGGGGAGGAAACATTCAGTACTTC
CDR3: CASRERGGGNIQYF

J: TRBJ2-1
V: TRBV10-2
size: NA
D: NA
DNA: TGCGCCAGCCGAGCTAGCGAAAACAATGAGCAGTTCTTC
CDR3: CASRASENNEQFF

J: TRBJ1-3
V: TRBV9
size: few
D: NA
DNA: TGTGCCAGCAGCGTAGCGTCTGGAAACACCATATATTTT
CDR3: CASSVASGNTIYF

J: TRBJ1-2
V: TRBV6-5
size: NA
D: NA
DNA: TGTGCCAGCACCACGGGACATCTAAGCTATGGCTACACCTTC
CDR3: CASTTGHLSYGYTF

J: TRBJ2-2
V: TRBV10-2
size: NA
D: TRBD2
DNA: TGCGCCAGCGGGACTAGCGTTTCCGTCGGGGAGCTGTTTTTT
CDR3: CASGTSVSVGELFF

J: TRBJ1-1
V: TRBV5-4
size: NA
D: TRBD1
DNA: TGTGCCAGCAGCTCAGGGACAGGGATATTCACTGAAGCTTTCTTT
CDR3: CASSSGTGIFTEAFF

J: TRBJ1-3
V: TRBV19
size: NA
D: NA
DNA: TGTGCCAGTTGCAAAGGGGGCTCTGGAAACACCATATATTTT
CDR3: CASCKGGSGNTIYF

J: TRBJ1-1
V: TRBV7-9
size: NA
D: NA
DNA: TGTGCCAGCACCGGTATGCGCCCTCAGAACACTGAAGCTTTCTTT
CDR3: CASTGMRPQNTEAFF